The source of this TCR beta chain is a study of blood T cell repertoires in COVID-19. Across the study: Acute-phase and convalescent COVID-19 samples originated in the United States, Italy and Spain. T cells, B-cell-depleted T cells, or PBMCs provided the cDNA or gDNA that served as material.

In the authors' methods: Scientists estimated how many nucleated cells there were by amplifying reference gene primers. Measured with immunoSEQ multiplex PCR; TCRdb has only the in-frame clones, and not every one. V and J calls and clone size are as listed in that table; D and trimming were resolved from the DNA. The sample lists approximately 260,000 clones; roughly 89% were seen once. CDR1 is MRHNA and CDR2 is SNTAGT in the germline V gene. The trim removed 6 bases at V and 3 bases at J, leaving 6 bases unmatched. The CDR3 extends over 15 amino acids. This receptor was taken from a woman in her thirties or forties who had recovered from COVID-19. The material sequenced was peripheral blood. The V and J genes are TRBV6-4 and TRBJ2-2; TRBD2 aligns across 8 bases. The CDR3 nucleotides are TGTGCCAGCAGCCCCGGGACTAGTTACACCGGGGAGCTGTTTTTT. Translating gives CASSPGTSYTGELFF.